These T cell receptor beta chains were read from a single sample in a study of cytomegalovirus exposure and HLA in healthy donors. Profiling relied on immunoSEQ multiplex PCR, and the TCRdb table lists in-frame clones only, not all of them. This repertoire shows 97,000 or so clones, around four fifths found once; its top ten account for 2.5% to 3%. Sequenced sample: PBMCs. Source of these receptors: a man aged 40-50 years in good health and CMV-seronegative. The CDR3 runs from the conserved cysteine through the conserved F or W. Fields, in order: J gene, D gene, clone size, V gene, CDR3 protein, CDR3 DNA. D genes are given only for firm matches. A row's size may be missing; if present it is once, few, many or a size class.

>TRBJ1-2|NA|NA|TRBV7-2
CASSSRLFSYGYTF
TGTGCCAGCAGCTCACGATTATTCAGCTATGGCTACACCTTC
>TRBJ2-2|NA|NA|TRBV15
CASAEGNTGELFF
TGTGCCTCCGCCGAGGGTAACACCGGGGAGCTGTTTTTT
>TRBJ2-3|TRBD1|NA|TRBV15
CATSGPPGQGSDTQYF
TGTGCCACCAGCGGACCTCCGGGACAGGGATCAGATACGCAGTATTTT
>TRBJ1-6|NA|NA|TRBV5-1
CASSGGRVYNSPLHF
TGCGCCAGCAGCGGAGGACGGGTATATAATTCACCCCTCCACTTT
>TRBJ2-7|NA|NA|TRBV7-9
CASSLIGATGLQYF
TGTGCCAGCAGCTTAATAGGGGCAACAGGGCTCCAGTACTTC
>TRBJ2-1|NA|NA|TRBV13
CASSLRIEREQFF
TGTGCCAGCAGCTTAAGAATTGAGAGGGAGCAGTTCTTC
>TRBJ1-4|NA|NA|TRBV19
CASSPRTSTNEKLFF
TGTGCCAGTAGTCCAAGGACATCAACTAATGAAAAACTGTTTTTT
>TRBJ1-1|NA|NA|TRBV4-1
CASSQAPGRTEAFF
TGCGCCAGCAGCCAAGCACCAGGGCGAACTGAAGCTTTCTTT
>TRBJ2-7|NA|NA|TRBV29-1
CSVESAGATYEQYF
TGCAGCGTTGAATCGGCAGGGGCTACCTACGAGCAGTACTTC
>TRBJ1-6|TRBD1|NA|TRBV2
CASNRDSRSSPLHF
TGTGCCAGCAATAGGGACAGCCGGAGTTCACCCCTCCACTTT
>TRBJ2-5|TRBD2|NA|TRBV10-1
CASSESKGRGVTQETQYF
TGCGCCAGCAGTGAGTCGAAGGGGCGGGGGGTCACCCAAGAGACCCAGTACTTC
>TRBJ1-2|NA|once|TRBV19
CASSIGQIYGYTF
TGTGCCAGTAGTATTGGTCAGATCTATGGCTACACCTTC
>TRBJ1-4|TRBD1|NA|TRBV30
CAWNAQRPGQGFPYEKLFF
TGTGCCTGGAATGCCCAACGACCGGGACAGGGTTTCCCCTACGAAAAACTGTTTTTT
>TRBJ2-1|TRBD2|NA|TRBV29-1
CSVEDWSPSGGSSEQFF
TGCAGCGTTGAGGACTGGAGCCCTAGCGGGGGGTCCAGTGAGCAGTTCTTC
>TRBJ2-1|NA|NA|TRBV7-3
CASSLRSGAEYNEQFF
TGTGCCAGCAGCTTACGGTCTGGGGCGGAATACAATGAGCAGTTCTTC
>TRBJ2-5|TRBD2|NA|TRBV7-6
CASSLEGLAGFKGEQYF
TGTGCCAGCAGCTTAGAGGGACTAGCGGGGTTTAAGGGTGAGCAGTACTTC
>TRBJ1-6|NA|few|TRBV6-6
CASSYGGSNYNSPLHF
TGTGCCAGCAGTTACGGGGGCAGCAACTATAATTCACCCCTCCACTTT
>TRBJ1-4|NA|few|TRBV5-4
CASSAELVPVQDNEKLFF
TGTGCCAGCAGCGCGGAATTGGTACCAGTTCAAGATAATGAAAAACTGTTTTTT
>TRBJ2-3|TRBD2|NA|TRBV11-3
CASSSDTIDRTSGSTDTQYF
TGTGCCAGCAGCTCCGACACAATCGACCGGACTAGCGGAAGCACAGATACGCAGTATTTT
>TRBJ1-2|NA|few|TRBV7-9
CASSLGQYNYGYTF
TGTGCCAGCAGCTTAGGACAGTACAACTATGGCTACACCTTC